These T cell receptor beta chains were read from a single sample in a study of T cell responses to AZD1222 COVID-19 vaccine. Here immunoSEQ multiplex PCR was the method, and the copy in TCRdb shows in-frame clones only, minus some. Among around 130,000 clones, nearly 95% were seen once, and the ten largest hold 5.4%. The sample here was peripheral blood, taken on day 0 of AZD1222 vaccination. The receptors were gathered from an adult in good health. CDR3s include the opening cysteine and the closing phenylalanine or tryptophan. D genes are given only for firm matches. Clone size is stated in some rows and not others, as once, few, many or a class when expanded.

v_call	d_call	j_call	clone_size	cdr3_aa	cdr3_nt
TRBV4-1	TRBD1	TRBJ2-7	.	CASSPGQGASEQYF	TGCGCCAGCAGCCCCGGACAGGGGGCGTCCGAGCAGTACTTC
TRBV19	TRBD1	TRBJ2-7	.	CASGEWTGVAEQYF	TGTGCCAGTGGGGAGTGGACAGGAGTCGCCGAGCAGTACTTC
TRBV10-3	.	TRBJ1-6	.	CAISESTPGVPLNSPLHF	TGTGCCATCAGTGAGTCGACCCCAGGGGTCCCCCTCAATTCACCCCTCCACTTT
TRBV5-4	TRBD2	TRBJ2-3	.	CASSREADTQYF	TGTGCCAGCTCGCGGGAGGCAGATACGCAGTATTTT
TRBV14	TRBD2	TRBJ2-7	.	CASSREGLAGVYEQYF	TGTGCCAGCAGCCGGGAGGGGCTAGCGGGAGTCTACGAGCAGTACTTC
TRBV3-1/TRBV3-2	.	TRBJ2-4	.	CASSQVEGAKNIQYF	TGTGCCAGCAGCCAAGTCGAAGGAGCCAAAAACATTCAGTACTTC
TRBV4-1	.	TRBJ2-7	once	CASSQAPASSSYEQYF	TGCGCCAGCAGCCAAGCACCGGCATCGAGCTCCTACGAGCAGTACTTC
TRBV28	.	TRBJ1-1	.	CASSLLGPVEAFF	TGTGCCAGCAGTTTACTCGGCCCGGTTGAAGCTTTCTTT
TRBV5-1	TRBD2	TRBJ2-3	.	CASGRGTGGTDTQYF	TGCGCCAGCGGGCGGGGGACTGGGGGCACAGATACGCAGTATTTT
TRBV14	TRBD1	TRBJ2-1	.	CASSRTGYNEQFF	TGTGCCAGCAGCCGGACAGGGTACAATGAGCAGTTCTTC
TRBV7-3	.	TRBJ1-2	.	CASSLGARGTNYGYTF	TGTGCCAGCAGCTTAGGGGCTCGGGGGACTAACTATGGCTACACCTTC
TRBV18	TRBD1	TRBJ1-4	.	CASSPRQGGATQKLFF	TGTGCCAGCTCACCTCGACAGGGCGGGGCTACCCAAAAACTGTTTTTT
TRBV6-5	.	TRBJ1-3	.	CASSYSWQGNTIYF	TGTGCCAGCAGTTACTCATGGCAGGGGAACACCATATATTTT
TRBV19	TRBD1	TRBJ2-3	.	CASRRGTGITDTQYF	TGTGCCAGCCGGCGTGGGACAGGGATTACAGATACGCAGTATTTT
TRBV7-9	.	TRBJ1-3	.	CASSPSYSGNTIYF	TGTGCCAGCAGCCCATCTTATTCTGGAAACACCATATATTTT
TRBV7-2	.	TRBJ2-1	.	CASSLLVHEQFF	TGTGCCAGCAGCTTATTAGTCCATGAGCAGTTCTTC
TRBV19	.	TRBJ1-5	.	CASRAGGRNNQPQHF	TGTGCCAGTAGGGCAGGTGGCAGGAACAATCAGCCCCAGCATTTT
TRBV19	TRBD2	TRBJ2-7	.	CASSLGLAGGEQYF	TGTGCCAGTAGTCTCGGACTAGCGGGAGGTGAGCAGTACTTC
TRBV18	.	TRBJ1-1	.	CASSQGGVRDTEAFF	TGTGCCAGCTCACAAGGAGGGGTCCGCGACACTGAAGCTTTCTTT
TRBV3-1/TRBV3-2	TRBD1	TRBJ1-1	.	CASSPGQGAGDTEAFF	TGTGCCAGCAGCCCGGGACAGGGGGCGGGGGACACTGAAGCTTTCTTT
TRBV7-9	.	TRBJ1-5	.	CASSKEQGPVQPQHF	TGTGCCAGCAGCAAGGAGCAGGGGCCGGTTCAGCCCCAGCATTTT
TRBV6-5	.	TRBJ2-7	.	CASSYGAGASYEQYF	TGTGCCAGCAGTTACGGGGCGGGGGCCTCCTACGAGCAGTACTTC
TRBV5-4	.	TRBJ2-5	.	CASSLRETQYF	TGTGCCAGCAGCTTGAGAGAGACCCAGTACTTC
TRBV13	TRBD1	TRBJ1-2	.	CASSLPPQGDRRLYGYTF	TGTGCCAGCAGCCTACCACCCCAGGGGGACAGAAGACTATATGGCTACACCTTC
TRBV6-2/TRBV6-3	TRBD1	TRBJ1-2	.	CASSTDRDRLGPYGYTF	TGTGCCAGCAGTACCGACAGGGATCGGCTGGGACCCTATGGCTACACCTTC
TRBV5-1	.	TRBJ2-1	.	CASSWGGGNNEQFF	TGCGCCAGCAGCTGGGGAGGGGGCAACAATGAGCAGTTCTTC
TRBV15	.	TRBJ2-1	.	CATRSFGNDEQFF	TGTGCCACCCGCTCCTTCGGGAACGATGAGCAGTTCTTC
TRBV25-1	.	TRBJ2-1	.	CASSEGTNEQFF	TGTGCCAGCAGTGAAGGCACCAATGAGCAGTTCTTC
TRBV7-9	.	TRBJ2-3	.	CASSPGADTQYF	TGTGCCAGCAGCCCCGGGGCAGATACGCAGTATTTT
TRBV20-1	TRBD1	TRBJ1-5	.	CSASSGGDNQPQHF	TGCAGTGCTAGTTCAGGGGGTGACAATCAGCCCCAGCATTTT
TRBV6-6	TRBD2	TRBJ2-1	.	CASRRTGTSGRHEQFF	TGTGCCAGCAGACGTACCGGGACTAGCGGGAGACATGAGCAGTTCTTC
TRBV6-5	.	TRBJ1-4	.	CAISWSSTTNEKLFF	TGTGCCATCAGCTGGTCGTCCACAACTAATGAAAAACTGTTTTTT
TRBV6-1	.	TRBJ2-5	.	CASSGGPAGNEETQYF	TGTGCCAGCAGTGGGGGGCCGGCGGGGAATGAAGAGACCCAGTACTTC
TRBV5-6	.	TRBJ1-1	.	CASRRQEMNTEAFF	TGTGCCAGCAGACGACAGGAGATGAACACTGAAGCTTTCTTT
TRBV7-9	.	TRBJ1-2	.	CASSLVGGGYGYTF	TGTGCCAGCAGCTTAGTGGGGGGAGGCTATGGCTACACCTTC
TRBV6-4	TRBD2	TRBJ2-3	.	CASSDPKGRGWSSTDTQYF	TGTGCCAGCAGTGACCCGAAAGGGCGGGGGTGGTCTAGCACAGATACGCAGTATTTT
TRBV9	TRBD2	TRBJ2-3	.	CASSVVSGRDTDTQYF	TGTGCCAGCAGCGTAGTTAGCGGGAGAGACACAGATACGCAGTATTTT
TRBV19	.	TRBJ1-5	once	CASSSYRAGNQPQHF	TGTGCCAGTAGTAGTTACAGGGCTGGCAATCAGCCCCAGCATTTT
TRBV7-6	.	TRBJ1-1	.	CASSLDGQRREAFF	TGTGCCAGCAGCTTAGATGGACAGCGTCGTGAAGCTTTCTTT
TRBV19	.	TRBJ2-7	.	CASSPGVPDEQYF	TGTGCCAGTAGTCCGGGGGTTCCTGACGAGCAGTACTTC
TRBV12-5	.	TRBJ2-1	.	CASGRSRVGNEQFF	TGTGCTAGTGGTAGAAGCAGGGTAGGAAATGAGCAGTTCTTC
TRBV29-1	TRBD1	TRBJ1-6	.	CSVEDPTGRIHF	TGCAGCGTTGAAGACCCGACAGGGCGAATCCACTTT
TRBV6-1	.	TRBJ1-3	.	CASSEAGKNTIYF	TGTGCCAGCAGTGAAGCAGGGAAAAACACCATATATTTT
TRBV9	TRBD2	TRBJ2-7	.	CASRGRERDPYEQYF	TGTGCCAGCAGAGGCCGGGAGCGGGACCCCTACGAGCAGTACTTC
TRBV5-1	.	TRBJ1-1	.	CASSPGVILNWNTEAFF	TGCGCCAGCAGTCCCGGGGTGATACTCAACTGGAACACTGAAGCTTTCTTT
TRBV5-6	.	TRBJ2-2	.	CASSLGGAGELFF	TGTGCCAGCAGCTTGGGAGGGGCCGGGGAGCTGTTTTTT
TRBV20-1	TRBD2	TRBJ2-2	.	CSASGLAAKPRTGELFF	TGCAGTGCTAGTGGGCTAGCGGCGAAACCGAGAACCGGGGAGCTGTTTTTT
TRBV28	.	TRBJ2-2	.	CASRPSTGTGELFF	TGTGCCAGCAGGCCAAGCACAGGGACCGGGGAGCTGTTTTTT
TRBV19	TRBD2	TRBJ2-1	.	CASSSSGTRISYNEQFF	TGTGCCAGTAGTTCTAGCGGGACTCGCATCTCCTACAATGAGCAGTTCTTC
TRBV5-6	TRBD1	TRBJ1-5	.	CASSLAGTENQPQHF	TGTGCCAGCAGCTTGGCCGGGACAGAGAATCAGCCCCAGCATTTT
TRBV11-2	.	TRBJ1-2	.	CASSLSATYYGYTF	TGTGCCAGCAGCTTGTCAGCGACCTACTATGGCTACACCTTC
TRBV7-3	.	TRBJ2-1	.	CASSPGPLTGNEQFF	TGTGCCAGCAGCCCGGGACCCCTAACCGGCAATGAGCAGTTCTTC
TRBV5-8	.	TRBJ2-7	.	CASSLHPGAEQYF	TGTGCCAGCAGCTTGCACCCAGGGGCCGAGCAGTACTTC
TRBV28	.	TRBJ1-5	.	CASHVGGNQPQHF	TGTGCCAGCCACGTGGGAGGCAATCAGCCCCAGCATTTT
TRBV4-1	.	TRBJ1-2	.	CASSQDRSGRSGYTF	TGCGCCAGCAGCCAAGATCGGAGTGGGCGTTCCGGCTACACCTTC
TRBV2	.	TRBJ1-2	.	CASSEATTGLYGYTF	TGTGCCAGCAGTGAAGCGACAACAGGTCTCTATGGCTACACCTTC
TRBV4-1	TRBD1	TRBJ2-7	.	CASSQETGETYEQYF	TGCGCCAGCAGCCAAGAGACAGGGGAAACGTACGAGCAGTACTTC
TRBV5-4	.	TRBJ1-2	.	CASRPAGLSNYGYTF	TGTGCCAGCAGACCGGCGGGGCTCTCTAACTATGGCTACACCTTC
TRBV6-5	TRBD1	TRBJ1-2	.	CASSPRTGVYGYTF	TGTGCCAGCAGCCCCCGGACAGGGGTCTATGGCTACACCTTC